This is a list of T cell receptor beta chains from one sample in a study of vaccination effects on CD4 cells after COVID-19. TCRdb's table, derived via immunoSEQ multiplex PCR, lists solely in-frame clones and lacks some. The sample consists of around 40,000 clones, around 70% of them appearing once. No cognate antigen is known for these TCRs. The sample was CD4+ T cells from PBMCs cultured without peptide, taken after COVID-19 vaccination. These receptors were obtained from a human donor who received a COVID-19 vaccine. Each CDR3 is given with its conserved first and last residue. A D gene is named only where the DNA matches it firmly. Where a row states a size, it is once, few, many or the class of an expanded clone; other rows omit it.

abundance,d_gene,v_gene,j_gene,CDR3aa,CDR3nt
.,.,TRBV19,TRBJ2-1,CASSIPTGASSYNEQFF,TGTGCCAGTAGTATCCCTACAGGAGCGAGCTCCTACAATGAGCAGTTCTTC
.,.,TRBV5-1,TRBJ1-4,CASSGDNREKLFF,TGCGCCAGCAGCGGGGACAACCGTGAAAAACTGTTTTTT
.,TRBD1,TRBV5-1,TRBJ2-3,CASSPGTGGGTDTQYF,TGCGCCAGCAGCCCCGGGACAGGGGGCGGCACAGATACGCAGTATTTT
.,.,TRBV5-1,TRBJ1-4,CASTTRGTTNEKLFF,TGCGCCAGCACTACCAGGGGTACAACTAATGAAAAACTGTTTTTT
.,.,TRBV11-3,TRBJ2-1,CASSLDRDEQFF,TGTGCCAGCAGCTTAGATCGGGATGAGCAGTTCTTC
.,TRBD2,TRBV4-1,TRBJ2-2,CASSQASGRVNTGELFF,TGCGCCAGCAGCCAAGCTAGCGGGAGGGTGAACACCGGGGAGCTGTTTTTT
.,.,TRBV30,TRBJ1-4,CAWSATGLPNEKLFF,TGTGCCTGGAGTGCAACAGGCTTGCCTAATGAAAAACTGTTTTTT
.,.,TRBV11-2,TRBJ2-7,CASSLVHGKGYEQYF,TGTGCCAGCAGCTTAGTACACGGGAAGGGGTACGAGCAGTACTTC
.,.,TRBV4-1,TRBJ1-4,CASSPRSGQGREKLFF,TGCGCCAGCAGCCCGAGATCGGGGCAGGGGCGTGAAAAACTGTTTTTT
once,.,TRBV3-1/TRBV3-2,TRBJ2-1,CASSQGRAAQGNEQFF,TGTGCCAGCAGCCAAGGGCGCGCGGCCCAGGGGAATGAGCAGTTCTTC
once,.,TRBV18,TRBJ1-2,CASTRTASYGYTF,TGTGCCAGCACCCGGACAGCCTCCTATGGCTACACCTTC
.,.,TRBV2,TRBJ2-6,CASIGQTGANVLTF,TGTGCCAGCATCGGACAGACGGGGGCCAACGTCCTGACTTTC
.,TRBD2,TRBV4-2,TRBJ2-3,CASSQRGRLAGGFSTDTQYF,TGTGCCAGCAGCCAAAGAGGTAGACTAGCGGGGGGCTTTAGCACAGATACGCAGTATTTT
.,.,TRBV27,TRBJ1-1,CASKQGKWLTEAFF,TGTGCCAGCAAGCAGGGAAAATGGTTGACTGAAGCTTTCTTT
.,TRBD1,TRBV25-1,TRBJ1-5,CASRPGTGDTGPQHF,TGTGCCAGCAGACCCGGGACAGGGGACACGGGGCCCCAGCATTTT
.,.,TRBV2,TRBJ1-5,CASSDVGVLQPQHF,TGTGCCAGCAGTGACGTCGGGGTTTTGCAGCCCCAGCATTTT
once,TRBD1,TRBV19,TRBJ1-4,CASSMSGTGGEKLFF,TGTGCCAGTAGTATGTCCGGGACAGGGGGGGAAAAACTGTTTTTT
.,.,TRBV6-4,TRBJ1-2,CASSDSSRYGYTF,TGTGCCAGCAGTGACTCGTCCCGGTATGGCTACACCTTC
.,.,TRBV7-8,TRBJ1-2,CASSLRGGTASNGYTF,TGTGCCAGCAGCTTAAGGGGCGGGACCGCTTCGAATGGCTACACCTTC
.,.,TRBV11-3,TRBJ2-5,CASSRDNQETQYF,TGTGCCAGCAGCCGGGACAACCAAGAGACCCAGTACTTC
.,.,TRBV2,TRBJ1-3,CASSAIFSGNTIYF,TGTGCCAGCAGTGCTATTTTCTCTGGAAACACCATATATTTT
.,.,TRBV4-1,TRBJ2-7,CASSRPPPATYEQYF,TGCGCCAGCAGCCGCCCCCCTCCGGCCACCTACGAGCAGTACTTC
.,.,TRBV6-5,TRBJ2-7,CASSYPDWRNPYEQYF,TGTGCCAGCAGTTACCCGGACTGGCGGAATCCCTACGAGCAGTACTTC
.,.,TRBV5-1,TRBJ2-1,CASSLAYGSSYNEQFF,TGCGCCAGCAGCTTGGCCTACGGGAGCTCCTACAATGAGCAGTTCTTC
.,.,TRBV4-1,TRBJ1-3,CASSQGGRGRSAGNTIYF,TGCGCCAGCAGCCAGGGAGGCCGAGGACGGTCCGCTGGAAACACCATATATTTT
.,.,TRBV6-5,TRBJ2-2,CASSYSPPPGGELFF,TGTGCCAGCAGTTACTCCCCGCCCCCCGGCGGGGAGCTGTTTTTT
.,TRBD1,TRBV7-9,TRBJ1-1,CASSAGTGVTEAFF,TGTGCCAGCAGCGCAGGGACAGGGGTTACCGAAGCTTTCTTT
.,TRBD1,TRBV4-1,TRBJ1-6,CASSSTGAYNSPLHF,TGCGCCAGCAGCTCGACAGGGGCCTATAATTCACCCCTCCACTTT
.,.,TRBV3-1/TRBV3-2,TRBJ1-4,CASSLLYGATNEKLFF,TGTGCCAGCAGCCTCCTCTACGGTGCAACTAATGAAAAACTGTTTTTT
.,TRBD1,TRBV5-4,TRBJ2-1,CAITTGAYNEQFF,TGTGCCATTACGACAGGGGCCTACAATGAGCAGTTCTTC
.,.,TRBV27,TRBJ2-7,CASSLSRGTYEQYF,TGTGCCAGCAGTTTATCGAGGGGGACCTACGAGCAGTACTTC
.,.,TRBV4-2,TRBJ1-2,CASSEGEGIGYTF,TGTGCCAGCAGTGAGGGAGAAGGGATTGGCTACACCTTC
.,.,TRBV30,TRBJ1-2,CAWSVRAYGYTF,TGTGCCTGGAGTGTAAGAGCCTATGGCTACACCTTC
few,.,TRBV7-8,TRBJ1-5,CASSFSSHSNQPQHF,TGTGCCAGCAGCTTCTCGTCACATAGCAATCAGCCCCAGCATTTT
.,TRBD1,TRBV7-9,TRBJ2-7,CASSLSGGYEQYF,TGTGCCAGCAGCTTATCAGGGGGTTACGAGCAGTACTTC
.,.,TRBV5-1,TRBJ2-1,CASSLRAGSTYNEQFF,TGCGCCAGCAGCCTCAGGGCCGGTAGTACCTACAATGAGCAGTTCTTC